The source of this TCR beta chain is a study of beta chain features in type 1 diabetes. This CDR3 is 12 amino acids long. From germline, CDR1 is SEHNR and CDR2 FQNEAQ (reference sequence). With 6 bases removed from V and 6 bases from J, the gap between germline ends came to 10 bases. Expressed TCRB transcripts got sequenced, as all isolated RNA was reverse transcribed. Only in-frame clones appear in the TCRdb table, and some are missing; sequencing was by immunoSEQ multiplex PCR. The sample yields roughly 290,000 clones, 8% seen once. The chain couples TRBV7-9 to TRBJ2-3, with D tentatively TRBD1 or TRBD2 (6 bases each). The TCR originated in a woman aged 18-29 years in good health. The sequencing sample was made of central memory CD4+ T cells from blood. The CDR3 DNA follows: TGTGCCAGCAGGTGGGGGGCCGATACGCAGTATTTT. This translates into CASRWGADTQYF.